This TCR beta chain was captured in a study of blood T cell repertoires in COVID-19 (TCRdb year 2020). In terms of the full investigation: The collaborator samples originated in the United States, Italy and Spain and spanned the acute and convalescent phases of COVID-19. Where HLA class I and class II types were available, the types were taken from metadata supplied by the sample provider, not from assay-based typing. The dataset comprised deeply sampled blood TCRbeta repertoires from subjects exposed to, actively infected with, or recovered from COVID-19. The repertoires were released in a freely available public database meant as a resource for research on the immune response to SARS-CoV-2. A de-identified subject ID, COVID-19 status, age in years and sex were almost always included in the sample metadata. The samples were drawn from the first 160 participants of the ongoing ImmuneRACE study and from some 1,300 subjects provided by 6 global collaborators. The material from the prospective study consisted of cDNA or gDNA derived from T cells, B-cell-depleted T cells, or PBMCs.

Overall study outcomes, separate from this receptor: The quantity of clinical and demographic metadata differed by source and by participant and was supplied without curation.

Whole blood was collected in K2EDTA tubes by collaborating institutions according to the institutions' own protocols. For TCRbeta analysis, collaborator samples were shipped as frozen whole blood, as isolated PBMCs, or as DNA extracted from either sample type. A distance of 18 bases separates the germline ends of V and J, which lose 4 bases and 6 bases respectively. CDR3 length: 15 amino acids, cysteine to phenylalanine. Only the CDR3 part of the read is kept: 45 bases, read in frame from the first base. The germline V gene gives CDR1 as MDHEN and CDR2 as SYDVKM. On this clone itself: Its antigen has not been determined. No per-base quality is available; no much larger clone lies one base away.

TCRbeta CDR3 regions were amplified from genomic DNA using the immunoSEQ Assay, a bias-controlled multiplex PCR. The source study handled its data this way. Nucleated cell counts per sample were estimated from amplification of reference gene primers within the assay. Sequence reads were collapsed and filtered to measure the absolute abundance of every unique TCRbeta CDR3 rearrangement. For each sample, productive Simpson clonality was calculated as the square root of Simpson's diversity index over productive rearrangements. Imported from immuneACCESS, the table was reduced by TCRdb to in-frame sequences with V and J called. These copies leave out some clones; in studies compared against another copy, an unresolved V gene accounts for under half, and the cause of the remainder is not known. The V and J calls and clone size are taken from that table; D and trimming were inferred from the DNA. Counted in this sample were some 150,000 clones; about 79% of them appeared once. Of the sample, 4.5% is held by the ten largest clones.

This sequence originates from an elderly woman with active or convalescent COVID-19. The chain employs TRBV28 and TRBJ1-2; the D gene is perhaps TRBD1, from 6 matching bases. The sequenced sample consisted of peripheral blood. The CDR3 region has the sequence CASSSPSGRGHGYTF. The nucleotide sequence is TGTGCCAGCAGTTCACCGTCGGGCAGGGGACATGGCTACACCTTC.